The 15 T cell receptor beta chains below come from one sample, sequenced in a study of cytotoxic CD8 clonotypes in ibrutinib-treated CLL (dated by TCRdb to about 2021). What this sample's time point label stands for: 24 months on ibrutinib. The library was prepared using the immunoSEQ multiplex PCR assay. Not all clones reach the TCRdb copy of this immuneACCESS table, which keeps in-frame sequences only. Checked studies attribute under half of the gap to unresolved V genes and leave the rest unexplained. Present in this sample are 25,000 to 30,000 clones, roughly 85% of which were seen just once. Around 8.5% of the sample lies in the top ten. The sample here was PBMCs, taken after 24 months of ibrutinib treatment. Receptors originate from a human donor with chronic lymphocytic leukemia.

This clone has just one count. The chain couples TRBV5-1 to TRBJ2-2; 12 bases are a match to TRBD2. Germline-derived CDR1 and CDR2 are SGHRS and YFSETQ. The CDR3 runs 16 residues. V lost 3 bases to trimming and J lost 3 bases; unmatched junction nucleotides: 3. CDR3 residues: CASSYRTSGDTGELFF. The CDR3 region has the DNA TGCGCCAGCAGCTACCGGACTAGCGGGGACACCGGGGAGCTGTTTTTT.

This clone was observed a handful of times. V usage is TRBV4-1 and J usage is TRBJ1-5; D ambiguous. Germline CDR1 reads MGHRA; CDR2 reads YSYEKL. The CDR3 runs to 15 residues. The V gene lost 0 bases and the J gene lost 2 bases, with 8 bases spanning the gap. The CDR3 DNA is TGCGCCAGCAGCCAAGATCGTCTGGGCAATCAGCCCCAGCATTTT. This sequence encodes CASSQDRLGNQPQHF.

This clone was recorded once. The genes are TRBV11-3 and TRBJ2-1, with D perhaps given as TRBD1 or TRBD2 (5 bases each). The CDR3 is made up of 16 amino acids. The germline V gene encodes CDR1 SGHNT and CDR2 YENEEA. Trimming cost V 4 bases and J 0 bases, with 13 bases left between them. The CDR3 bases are TGTGCCAGCAGCTCCAGGGTGAGGGGCTCCTACAATGAGCAGTTCTTC. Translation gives CASSSRVRGSYNEQFF. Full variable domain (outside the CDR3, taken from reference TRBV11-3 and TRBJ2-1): EAGVVQSPRYKIIEKKQPVAFWCNPISGHNTLYWYLQNLGQGPELLIRYENEEAVDDSQLPKDRFSAERLKGVDSTLKIQPAELGDSAVYLCASSSRVRGSYNEQFFGPGTRLTVL.

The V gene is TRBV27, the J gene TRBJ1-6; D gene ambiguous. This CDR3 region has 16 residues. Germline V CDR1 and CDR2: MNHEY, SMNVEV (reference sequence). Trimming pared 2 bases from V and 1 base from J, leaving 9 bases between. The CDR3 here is CASSLGQPSYNSPLHF. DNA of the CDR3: TGTGCCAGCAGTTTAGGGCAGCCGTCCTATAATTCACCCCTCCACTTT.

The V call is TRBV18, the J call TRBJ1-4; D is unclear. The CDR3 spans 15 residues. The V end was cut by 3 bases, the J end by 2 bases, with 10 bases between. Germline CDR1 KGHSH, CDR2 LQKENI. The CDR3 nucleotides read TGTGCCAGCTCACCGTCGACCGGGACTAATGAAAAACTGTTTTTT. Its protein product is CASSPSTGTNEKLFF.

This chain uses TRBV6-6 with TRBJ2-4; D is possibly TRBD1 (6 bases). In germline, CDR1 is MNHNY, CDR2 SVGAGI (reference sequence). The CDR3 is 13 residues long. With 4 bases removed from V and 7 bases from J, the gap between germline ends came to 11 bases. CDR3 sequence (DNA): TGTGCCAGCAGTTCCTCGGACAGTAACATTCAGTACTTC. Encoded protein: CASSSSDSNIQYF.

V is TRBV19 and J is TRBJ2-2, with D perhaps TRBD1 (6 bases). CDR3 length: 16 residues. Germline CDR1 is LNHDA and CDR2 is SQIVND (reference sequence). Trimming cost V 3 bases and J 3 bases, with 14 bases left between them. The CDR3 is CASSIRAAGDTGELFF. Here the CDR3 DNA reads TGTGCCAGTAGTATTCGGGCAGCAGGGGACACCGGGGAGCTGTTTTTT.

CDR3 residues: CSVALTPGPSTDTQYF. The CDR3 nucleotides are TGCAGCGTTGCTCTCACTCCGGGACCGAGCACAGATACGCAGTATTTT. This chain joins TRBV29-1 and TRBJ2-3; the D gene could be TRBD1 or TRBD2 (5 bases each). CDR1 and CDR2 from the germline V gene are SQVTM and ANQGSEA. The length of the CDR3 is 16 residues. Deletions cut 4 bases from V and 0 bases from J, with 17 bases between.

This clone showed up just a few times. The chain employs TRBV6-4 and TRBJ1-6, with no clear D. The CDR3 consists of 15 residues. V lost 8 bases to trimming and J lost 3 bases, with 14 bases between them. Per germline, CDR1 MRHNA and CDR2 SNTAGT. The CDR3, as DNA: TGTGCCAGCGAGGTCCGGGGAGTCTATAATTCACCCCTCCACTTT. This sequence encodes CASEVRGVYNSPLHF.

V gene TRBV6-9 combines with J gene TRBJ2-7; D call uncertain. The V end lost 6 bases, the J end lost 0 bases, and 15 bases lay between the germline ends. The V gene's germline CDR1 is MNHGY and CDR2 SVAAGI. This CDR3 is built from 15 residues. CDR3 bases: TGTGCCAGCAGCCCCCGACGCACGAGCTCCTACGAGCAGTACTTC. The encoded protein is CASSPRRTSSYEQYF.

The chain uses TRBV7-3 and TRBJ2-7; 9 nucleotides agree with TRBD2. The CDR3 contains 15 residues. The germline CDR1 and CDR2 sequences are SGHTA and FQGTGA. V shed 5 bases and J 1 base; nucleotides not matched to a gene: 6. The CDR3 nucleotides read TGTGCCAGCAGCCGCAGCGGGGGGCTATCCTACGAGCAGTACTTC. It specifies CASSRSGGLSYEQYF.

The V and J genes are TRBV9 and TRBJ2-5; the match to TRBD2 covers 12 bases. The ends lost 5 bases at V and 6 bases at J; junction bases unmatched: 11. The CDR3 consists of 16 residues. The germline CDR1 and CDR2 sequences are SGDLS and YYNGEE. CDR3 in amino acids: CASSNAPSGGAKTQYF. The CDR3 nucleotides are TGTGCCAGCAGTAACGCACCTAGCGGGGGGGCCAAGACCCAGTACTTC.

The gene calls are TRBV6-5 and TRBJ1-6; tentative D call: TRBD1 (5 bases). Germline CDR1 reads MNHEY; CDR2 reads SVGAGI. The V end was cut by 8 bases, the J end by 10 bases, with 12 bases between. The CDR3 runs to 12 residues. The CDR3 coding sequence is TGTGCCAGCCGGGTTGGGGACTCACCCCTCCACTTT. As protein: CASRVGDSPLHF.

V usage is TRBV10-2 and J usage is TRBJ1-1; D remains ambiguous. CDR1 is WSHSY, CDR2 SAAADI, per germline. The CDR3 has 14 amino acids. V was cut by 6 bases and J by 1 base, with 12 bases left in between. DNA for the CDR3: TGCGCCAGCAGAGGCGCTACAGCGAACACTGAAGCTTTCTTT. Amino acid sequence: CASRGATANTEAFF.

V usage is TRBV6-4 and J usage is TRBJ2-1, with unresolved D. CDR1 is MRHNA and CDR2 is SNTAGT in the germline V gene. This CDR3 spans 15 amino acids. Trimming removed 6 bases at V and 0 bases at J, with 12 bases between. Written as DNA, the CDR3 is TGTGCCAGCAGCAAAGAGCGAAGCTCCTACAATGAGCAGTTCTTC. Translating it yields CASSKERSSYNEQFF.